These T cell receptor beta chains were read from a single sample in a study of T cell responses to AZD1222 COVID-19 vaccine. Assay used: immunoSEQ multiplex PCR; TCRdb lists only in-frame clones, some missing. The data show under 70,000 clones, with approximately 80% seen just once and 21% held by the top ten. The specimen comprised peripheral blood, sampled on day 0 of AZD1222 vaccination. The receptors here all came from an adult in good health. Both conserved end residues are part of each CDR3. D genes are given only for firm matches. Size is stated for part of the rows, as once, few or many counts, or as a class when the clone is expanded.

NA	TRBJ2-7	TRBV7-2	NA	TGTGCCAGCAGCCCCCAGATCGGTAGCGTCTACGAGCAGTACTTC	CASSPQIGSVYEQYF
NA	TRBJ1-1	TRBV29-1	NA	TGCAGCGTTGAACCAGCGGCCGCTTTCTTT	CSVEPAAAFF
NA	TRBJ2-7	TRBV4-2	TRBD2	TGTGCCAGCAGCCACCTAGCGGGAGGGCCGGATAACGAGCAGTACTTC	CASSHLAGGPDNEQYF
once	TRBJ2-7	TRBV6-5	NA	TGTGCCAGCAGTTACTCGGGGGGTACCTACGAGCAGTACTTC	CASSYSGGTYEQYF
NA	TRBJ1-2	TRBV7-3	NA	TGTGCCAGCAGTTTAGTCCCCCTCAGGCCGGGACTTACTTATGGCTACACCTTC	CASSLVPLRPGLTYGYTF
NA	TRBJ1-4	TRBV9	NA	TGTGCCAGCAGCGCCGACCACTTTGTCCAGGGTGGTGAAAAACTGTTTTTT	CASSADHFVQGGEKLFF
NA	TRBJ2-7	TRBV3-1/TRBV3-2	NA	TGTGCCAGCAGCCAAGTTATAATACACTACGAGCAGTACTTC	CASSQVIIHYEQYF
NA	TRBJ1-2	TRBV28	NA	TGTGCCAGCACCTCTTTTGAGGGCTACACCTTC	CASTSFEGYTF
NA	TRBJ1-2	TRBV15	NA	TGTGCCACCAGCAGAGATCTCGGGGGCGCGATCTGGGGCTACACCTTC	CATSRDLGGAIWGYTF
NA	TRBJ1-4	TRBV3-1/TRBV3-2	NA	TGTGCCAGCAGCCCAGGGTTACAGGGTCAGCGGGAAAAACTGTTTTTT	CASSPGLQGQREKLFF
once	TRBJ2-3	TRBV28	TRBD2	TGTGCCAGCAGGGAGCGGGGGGGCACAGATACGCAGTATTTT	CASRERGGTDTQYF
NA	TRBJ1-5	TRBV28	NA	TGTGCCAGCAGCTTAGATAGGGCCTTGGGCTCGCCCCAGCATTTT	CASSLDRALGSPQHF
NA	TRBJ2-1	TRBV7-2	NA	TGTGCCAGCAGCGCGGACTATTTCTATGAGCAGTTCTTC	CASSADYFYEQFF
NA	TRBJ1-6	TRBV9	NA	TGTGCCAGCAGCCCCGTTCCTGGACGGGCGGGATCACCCCTCCACTTT	CASSPVPGRAGSPLHF
NA	TRBJ1-1	TRBV29-1	TRBD1	TGCAGCGTTGATCCTTTGCGGACAGGGCCAAGTATTGGGAACACTGAAGCTTTCTTT	CSVDPLRTGPSIGNTEAFF
large	TRBJ1-1	TRBV5-5	NA	TGTGCCAGCAGCCAGGAGGGCCACACTGAAGCTTTCTTT	CASSQEGHTEAFF
NA	TRBJ1-2	TRBV18	NA	TGTGCCAGCTCGCTGGACACCTATGGCTACACCTTC	CASSLDTYGYTF
NA	TRBJ2-4	TRBV3-1/TRBV3-2	NA	TGTGCCAGCAGCGATACTACAGGGTCGAACATTCAGTACTTC	CASSDTTGSNIQYF
NA	TRBJ1-5	TRBV28	NA	TGTGCCAGCAGTGATCAGCCCCAGCATTTT	CASSDQPQHF
NA	TRBJ1-5	TRBV6-5	NA	TGTGCCAGCCTCGGGCGGGGCAATCAGCCCCAGCATTTT	CASLGRGNQPQHF
NA	TRBJ2-2	TRBV27	TRBD2	TGTGCCAGCAGTTTCAGCGGGGGGCCGGACGGGGAGCTGTTTTTT	CASSFSGGPDGELFF